The present T cell receptor beta chain was sequenced within a study of post-analysis software for immune sequencing data. Study overall: Both relapsing-remitting and secondary progressive multiple sclerosis featured among the disease courses, as did progressive-relapsing multiple sclerosis. Regarding the study as a whole: Five TRBV segments, including TRBV5-6, TRBV5-1 and TRBV20-1, were more frequent in patients than controls. Patients with multiple sclerosis recorded significantly lower normalized Chao1 diversity than controls, the study found.

cDNA libraries of TCR beta carried unique molecular identifiers. The authors obtained 500,000 to 600,000 cDNA molecules from about 0.94 to 9.7 million T cells. Using its own MiXCR run on the PCR reads, TCRdb lists one record per CDR3 protein. The sample consists of fewer than 900,000 distinct CDR3 sequences, around 45% of them appearing once. As concerns this clonotype: Its target is not known.

The V segment lost 8 bases and the J segment 4 bases; nucleotides outside the gene matches: 7. There are 13 residues in the CDR3. Germline assignment: CDR1 SGHTA and CDR2 FQGNSA. The chain joins TRBV7-2 to TRBJ1-2; 7 bases are a match to TRBD1. This TCR was recovered from a girl under 18 with multiple sclerosis. The material sequenced was blood. CDR3 nucleotides: TGTGCCAGCGGTGACAGGGTTACCTATGGCTACACCTTC. This encodes CASGDRVTYGYTF.